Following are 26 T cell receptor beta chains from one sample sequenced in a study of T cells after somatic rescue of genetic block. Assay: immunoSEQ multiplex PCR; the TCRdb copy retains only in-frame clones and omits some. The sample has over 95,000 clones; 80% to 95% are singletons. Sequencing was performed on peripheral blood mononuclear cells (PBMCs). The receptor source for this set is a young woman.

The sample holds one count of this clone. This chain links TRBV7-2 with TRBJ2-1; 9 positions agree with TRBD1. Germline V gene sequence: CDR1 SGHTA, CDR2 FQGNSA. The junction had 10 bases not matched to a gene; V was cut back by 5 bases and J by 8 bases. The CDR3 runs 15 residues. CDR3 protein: CASSLGAGQGYEQFF. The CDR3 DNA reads TGTGCCAGCAGCCTAGGGGCTGGACAGGGGTATGAGCAGTTCTTC. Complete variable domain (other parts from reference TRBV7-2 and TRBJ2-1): GAGVSQSPSNKVTEKGKDVELRCDPISGHTALYWYRQSLGQGLEFLIYFQGNSAPDKSGLPSDRFSAERTGGSVSTLTIQRTQQEDSAVYLCASSLGAGQGYEQFFGPGTRLTVL.

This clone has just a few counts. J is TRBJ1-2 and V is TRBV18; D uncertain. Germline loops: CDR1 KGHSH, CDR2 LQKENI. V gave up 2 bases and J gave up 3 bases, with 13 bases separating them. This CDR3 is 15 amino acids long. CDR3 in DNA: TGTGCCAGCTCACCAGAACGGGGTACCGACTATGGCTACACCTTC. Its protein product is CASSPERGTDYGYTF.

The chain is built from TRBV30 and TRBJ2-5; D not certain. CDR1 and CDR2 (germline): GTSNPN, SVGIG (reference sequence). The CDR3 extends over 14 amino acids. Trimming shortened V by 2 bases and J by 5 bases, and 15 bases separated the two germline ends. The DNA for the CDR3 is TGTGCCTGGAGTTACTCCTCCTGGTCGGAGACCCAGTACTTC. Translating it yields CAWSYSSWSETQYF.

The CDR3 spells CASSFSSGGAGTQYF. The CDR3 DNA is TGTGCCAGCAGCTTCTCTAGCGGGGGGGCAGGTACGCAGTATTTT. This chain links TRBV7-2 with TRBJ2-3; 12 nucleotides line up with TRBD2. The germline gives CDR1 SGHTA, CDR2 FQGNSA. This CDR3 is built from 15 residues. V was clipped by 3 bases and J by 8 bases; unmatched bases: 6.

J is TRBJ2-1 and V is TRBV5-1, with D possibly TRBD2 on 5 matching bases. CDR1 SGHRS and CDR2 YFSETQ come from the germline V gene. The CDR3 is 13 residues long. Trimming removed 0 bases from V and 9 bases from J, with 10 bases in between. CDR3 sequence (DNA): TGCGCCAGCAGCTTGGCCGGGGTGGGTGAGCAGTTCTTC. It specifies CASSLAGVGEQFF. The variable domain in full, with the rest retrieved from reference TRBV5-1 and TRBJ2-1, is KAGVTQTPRYLIKTRGQQVTLSCSPISGHRSVSWYQQTPGQGLQFLFEYFSETQRNKGNFPGRFSGRQFSNSRSEMNVSTLELGDSALYLCASSLAGVGEQFFGPGTRLTVL.

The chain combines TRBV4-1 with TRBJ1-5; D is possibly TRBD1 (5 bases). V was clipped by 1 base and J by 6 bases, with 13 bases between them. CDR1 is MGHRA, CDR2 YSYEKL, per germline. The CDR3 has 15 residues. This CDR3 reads CASSQAGGDSQPQHF. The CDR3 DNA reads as TGCGCCAGCAGCCAAGCCGGGGGTGACAGTCAGCCCCAGCATTTT.

In nucleotides, the CDR3 is TGTGCCAGCTCATACAGGGGATCCGGGGAGCTGTTTTTT. Its protein product is CASSYRGSGELFF. This chain connects TRBV6-4 to TRBJ2-2; 7 nucleotides line up with TRBD1. The V gene's germline CDR1 is MRHNA and CDR2 SNTAGT. V trimming: 8 bases; J trimming: 6 bases; junction bases outside the gene matches: 6. This CDR3 is 13 amino acids long.

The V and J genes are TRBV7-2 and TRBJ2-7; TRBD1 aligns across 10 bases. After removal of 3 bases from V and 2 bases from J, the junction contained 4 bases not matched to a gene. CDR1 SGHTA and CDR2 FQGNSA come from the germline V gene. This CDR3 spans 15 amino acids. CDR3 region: CASSFRQGAAYEQYF. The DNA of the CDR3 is TGTGCCAGCAGCTTCAGACAGGGGGCGGCCTACGAGCAGTACTTC.

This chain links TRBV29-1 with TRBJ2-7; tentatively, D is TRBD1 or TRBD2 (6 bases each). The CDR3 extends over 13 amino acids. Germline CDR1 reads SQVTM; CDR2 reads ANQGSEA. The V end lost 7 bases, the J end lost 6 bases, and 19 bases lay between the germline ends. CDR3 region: CSAAGQDAGEQYF. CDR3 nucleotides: TGCAGCGCTGCGGGACAAGATGCCGGCGAGCAGTACTTC.

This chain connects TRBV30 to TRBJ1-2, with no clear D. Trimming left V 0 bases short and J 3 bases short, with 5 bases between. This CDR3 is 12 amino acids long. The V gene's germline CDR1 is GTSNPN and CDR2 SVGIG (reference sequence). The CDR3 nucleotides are TGTGCCTGGAGTGTAGGCGACTATGGCTACACCTTC. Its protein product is CAWSVGDYGYTF.

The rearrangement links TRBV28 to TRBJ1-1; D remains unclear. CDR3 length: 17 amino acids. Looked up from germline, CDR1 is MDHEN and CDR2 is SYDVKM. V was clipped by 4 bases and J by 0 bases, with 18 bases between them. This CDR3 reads CASSSYPSRALNTEAFF. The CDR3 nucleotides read TGTGCCAGCAGTTCCTACCCAAGCCGGGCCTTGAACACTGAAGCTTTCTTT.

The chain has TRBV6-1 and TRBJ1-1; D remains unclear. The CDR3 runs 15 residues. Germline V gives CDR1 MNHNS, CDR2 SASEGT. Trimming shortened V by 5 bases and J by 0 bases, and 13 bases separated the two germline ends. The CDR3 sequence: CASSPDPAVNTEAFF. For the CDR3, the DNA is TGTGCCAGCAGTCCTGACCCTGCAGTGAACACTGAAGCTTTCTTT.

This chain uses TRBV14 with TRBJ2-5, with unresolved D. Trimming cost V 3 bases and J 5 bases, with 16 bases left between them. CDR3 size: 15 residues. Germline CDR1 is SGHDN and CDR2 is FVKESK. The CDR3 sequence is CASSHPGRRKETQYF. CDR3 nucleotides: TGTGCCAGCAGCCATCCGGGCCGACGGAAGGAGACCCAGTACTTC. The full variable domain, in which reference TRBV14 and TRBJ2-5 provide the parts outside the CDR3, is EAGVTQFPSHSVIEKGQTVTLRCDPISGHDNLYWYRRVMGKEIKFLLHFVKESKQDESGMPNNRFLAERTGGTYSTLKVQPAELEDSGVYFCASSHPGRRKETQYFGPGTRLLVL.

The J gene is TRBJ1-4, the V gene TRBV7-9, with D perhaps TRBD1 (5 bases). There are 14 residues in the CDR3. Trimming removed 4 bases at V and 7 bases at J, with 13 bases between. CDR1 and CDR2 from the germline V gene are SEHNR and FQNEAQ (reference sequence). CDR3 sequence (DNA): TGTGCCAGCAGCTGGGACCCCGGTGGTGAAAAACTGTTTTTT. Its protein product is CASSWDPGGEKLFF.

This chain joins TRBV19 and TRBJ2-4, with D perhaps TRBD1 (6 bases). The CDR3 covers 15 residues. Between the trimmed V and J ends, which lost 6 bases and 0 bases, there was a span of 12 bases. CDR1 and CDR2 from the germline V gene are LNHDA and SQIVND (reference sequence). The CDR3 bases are TGTGCCAGTAGGCCAGGGGCATTAGCCAAAAACATTCAGTACTTC. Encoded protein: CASRPGALAKNIQYF.

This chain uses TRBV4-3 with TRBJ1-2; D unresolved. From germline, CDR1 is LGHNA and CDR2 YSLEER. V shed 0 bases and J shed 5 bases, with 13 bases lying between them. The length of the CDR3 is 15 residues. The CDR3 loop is CASSQDTLGGYGYTF. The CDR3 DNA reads TGCGCCAGCAGCCAAGATACGTTAGGAGGGTATGGCTACACCTTC.

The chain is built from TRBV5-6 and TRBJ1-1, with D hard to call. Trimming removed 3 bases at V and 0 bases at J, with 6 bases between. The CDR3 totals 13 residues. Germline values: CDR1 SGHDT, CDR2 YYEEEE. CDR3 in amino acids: CASSWYMNTEAFF. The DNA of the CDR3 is TGTGCCAGCAGCTGGTATATGAACACTGAAGCTTTCTTT.

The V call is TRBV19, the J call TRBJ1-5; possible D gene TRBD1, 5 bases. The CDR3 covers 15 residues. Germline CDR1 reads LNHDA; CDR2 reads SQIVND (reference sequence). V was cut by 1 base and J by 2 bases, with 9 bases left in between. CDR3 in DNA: TGTGCCAGTAGTATAGGCGGCAGGGGCAATCAGCCCCAGCATTTT. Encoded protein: CASSIGGRGNQPQHF.

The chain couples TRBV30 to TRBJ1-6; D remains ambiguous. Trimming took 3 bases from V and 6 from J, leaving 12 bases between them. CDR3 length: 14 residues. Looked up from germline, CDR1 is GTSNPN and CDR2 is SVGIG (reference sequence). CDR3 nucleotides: TGTGCCTGGAGACACGAACAACCTAATTCACCCCTCCACTTT. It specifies CAWRHEQPNSPLHF.

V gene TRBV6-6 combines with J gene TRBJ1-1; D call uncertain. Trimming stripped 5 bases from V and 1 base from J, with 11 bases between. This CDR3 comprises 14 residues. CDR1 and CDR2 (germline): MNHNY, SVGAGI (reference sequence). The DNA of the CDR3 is TGTGCCAGCAGTCCCCTCTTGGGGAACACTGAAGCTTTCTTT. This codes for CASSPLLGNTEAFF.

The chain's CDR3 is CASSQFRDTSYEQYF. The CDR3, as DNA: TGCGCCAGCAGCCAATTCCGGGACACCTCCTACGAGCAGTACTTC. This rearrangement joins TRBV4-3 to TRBJ2-7; D might be TRBD1 (6 bases). CDR3 length: 15 amino acids. V lost 2 bases and J lost 0, with 11 bases in between. The germline gives CDR1 LGHNA, CDR2 YSLEER.

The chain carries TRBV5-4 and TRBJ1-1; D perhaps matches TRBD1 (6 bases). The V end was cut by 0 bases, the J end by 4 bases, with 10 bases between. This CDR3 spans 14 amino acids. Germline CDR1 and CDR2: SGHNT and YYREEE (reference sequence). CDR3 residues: CASSLVGAVTEAFF. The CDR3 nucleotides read TGTGCCAGCAGCTTGGTGGGGGCGGTCACTGAAGCTTTCTTT.

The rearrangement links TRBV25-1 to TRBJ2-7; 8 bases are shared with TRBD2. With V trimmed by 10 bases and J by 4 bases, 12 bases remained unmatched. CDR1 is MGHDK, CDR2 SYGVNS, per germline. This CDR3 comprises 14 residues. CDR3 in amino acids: CATGYGSGVYEQYF. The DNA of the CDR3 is TGTGCCACCGGGTACGGTAGCGGGGTATACGAGCAGTACTTC.

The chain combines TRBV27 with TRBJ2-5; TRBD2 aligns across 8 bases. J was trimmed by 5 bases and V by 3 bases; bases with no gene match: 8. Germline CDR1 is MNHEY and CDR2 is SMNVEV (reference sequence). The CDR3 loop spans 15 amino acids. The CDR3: CASSLFGGGTETQYF. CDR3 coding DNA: TGTGCCAGCAGTTTGTTCGGGGGGGGAACTGAGACCCAGTACTTC.

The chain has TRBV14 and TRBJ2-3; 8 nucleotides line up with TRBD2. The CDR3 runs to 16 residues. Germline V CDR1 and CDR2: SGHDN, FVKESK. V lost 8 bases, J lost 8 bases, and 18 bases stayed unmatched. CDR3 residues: CASRPGRGDIVGTQYF. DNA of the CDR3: TGTGCCAGCCGCCCAGGGCGGGGGGATATTGTAGGTACGCAGTATTTT.

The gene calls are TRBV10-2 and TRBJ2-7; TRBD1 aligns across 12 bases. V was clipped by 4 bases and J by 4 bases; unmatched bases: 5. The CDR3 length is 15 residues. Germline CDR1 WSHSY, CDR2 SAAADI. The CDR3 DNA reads TGCGCCAGCAGTGTACCGGGACAGGGGGCTTACGAGCAGTACTTC. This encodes CASSVPGQGAYEQYF.